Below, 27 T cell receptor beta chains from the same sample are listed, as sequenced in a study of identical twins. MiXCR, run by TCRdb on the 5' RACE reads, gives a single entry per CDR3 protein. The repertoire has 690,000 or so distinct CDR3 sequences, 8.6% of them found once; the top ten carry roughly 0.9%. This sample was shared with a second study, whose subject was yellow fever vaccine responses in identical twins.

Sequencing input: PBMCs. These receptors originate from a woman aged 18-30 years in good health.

CDR3 residues: CASSYMDRGMNTEAFF. CDR3 nucleotides: TGTGCCAGCAGTTATATGGACAGGGGGATGAACACTGAAGCTTTCTTT. V and J are TRBV6-5 and TRBJ1-1; TRBD1 aligns across 10 bases. Unmatched junction bases numbered 4, after V lost 3 bases and J lost 0 bases. This CDR3 is 16 amino acids long. Germline values: CDR1 MNHEY, CDR2 SVGAGI.

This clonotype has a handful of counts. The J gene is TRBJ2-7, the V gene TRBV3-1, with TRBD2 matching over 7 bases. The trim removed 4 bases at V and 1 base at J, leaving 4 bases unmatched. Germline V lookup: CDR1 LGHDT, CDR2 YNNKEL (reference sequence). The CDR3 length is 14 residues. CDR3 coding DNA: TGTGCCAGCAGCCGGGGGGGTAATTCCTACGAGCAGTACTTC. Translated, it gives CASSRGGNSYEQYF.

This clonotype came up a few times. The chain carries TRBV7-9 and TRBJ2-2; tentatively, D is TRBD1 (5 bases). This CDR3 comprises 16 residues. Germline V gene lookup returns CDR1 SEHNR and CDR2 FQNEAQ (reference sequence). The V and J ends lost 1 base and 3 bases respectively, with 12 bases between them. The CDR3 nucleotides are TGTGCCAGCAGCTTAGTATCGCCAGGGCACACCGGGGAGCTGTTTTTT. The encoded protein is CASSLVSPGHTGELFF.

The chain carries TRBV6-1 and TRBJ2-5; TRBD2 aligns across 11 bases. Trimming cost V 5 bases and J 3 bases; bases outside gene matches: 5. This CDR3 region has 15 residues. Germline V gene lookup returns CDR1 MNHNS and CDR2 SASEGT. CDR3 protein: CASSPLLAGEETQYF. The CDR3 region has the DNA TGTGCCAGCAGTCCCCTACTAGCGGGAGAAGAGACCCAGTACTTC.

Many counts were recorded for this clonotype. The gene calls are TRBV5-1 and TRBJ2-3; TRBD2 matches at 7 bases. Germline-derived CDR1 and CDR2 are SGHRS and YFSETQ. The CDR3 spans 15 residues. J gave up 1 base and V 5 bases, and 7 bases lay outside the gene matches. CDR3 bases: TGCGCCAGCAGTCCGCTGGCGGGGGGCACAGATACGCAGTATTTT. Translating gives CASSPLAGGTDTQYF.

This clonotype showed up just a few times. The CDR3 DNA follows: TGTGCCAGCAGCCCTGGACAGGGGGCGGGAGACGAGCAGTACTTC. This codes for CASSPGQGAGDEQYF. V and J are TRBV11-2 and TRBJ2-7; 11 nucleotides line up with TRBD1. Germline CDR1 SGHAT, CDR2 FQNNGV. The J segment lost 5 bases and the V segment lost 5 bases, leaving 8 bases of the junction unmatched. This CDR3 contains 15 residues.

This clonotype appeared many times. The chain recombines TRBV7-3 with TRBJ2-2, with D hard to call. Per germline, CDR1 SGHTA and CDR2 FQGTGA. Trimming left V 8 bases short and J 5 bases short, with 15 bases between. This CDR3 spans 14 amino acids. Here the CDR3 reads CASGKGRSTGELFF. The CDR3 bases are TGTGCCAGCGGGAAAGGGCGGTCTACCGGGGAGCTGTTTTTT.

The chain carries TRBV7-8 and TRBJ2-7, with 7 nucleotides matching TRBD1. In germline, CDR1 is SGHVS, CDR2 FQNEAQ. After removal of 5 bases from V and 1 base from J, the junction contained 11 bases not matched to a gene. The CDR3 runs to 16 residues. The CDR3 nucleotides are TGTGCCAGCAGCCCCCGGACAGGAATGACGTCCTACGAGCAGTACTTC. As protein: CASSPRTGMTSYEQYF.

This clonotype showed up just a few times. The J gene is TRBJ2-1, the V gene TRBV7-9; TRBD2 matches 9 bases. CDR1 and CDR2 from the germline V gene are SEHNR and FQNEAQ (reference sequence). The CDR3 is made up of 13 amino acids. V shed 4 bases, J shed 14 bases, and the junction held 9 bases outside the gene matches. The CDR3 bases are TGTGCCAGCAGCTCAGAGGGGTGGACTAGCGAGTTCTTC. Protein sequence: CASSSEGWTSEFF.

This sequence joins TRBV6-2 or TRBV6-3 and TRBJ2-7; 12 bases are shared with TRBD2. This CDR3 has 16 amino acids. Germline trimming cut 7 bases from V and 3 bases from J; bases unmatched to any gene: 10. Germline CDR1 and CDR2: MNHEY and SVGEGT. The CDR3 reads CASIDRTSGTNYEQYF. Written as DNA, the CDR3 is TGTGCCAGCATCGACAGGACTAGCGGGACGAACTACGAGCAGTACTTC.

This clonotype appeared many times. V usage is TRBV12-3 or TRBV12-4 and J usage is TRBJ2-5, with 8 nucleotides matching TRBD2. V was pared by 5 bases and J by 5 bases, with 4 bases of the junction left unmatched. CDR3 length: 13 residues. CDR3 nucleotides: TGTGCCAGCAGTGGGACTAGGATTGAGACCCAGTACTTC. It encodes CASSGTRIETQYF.

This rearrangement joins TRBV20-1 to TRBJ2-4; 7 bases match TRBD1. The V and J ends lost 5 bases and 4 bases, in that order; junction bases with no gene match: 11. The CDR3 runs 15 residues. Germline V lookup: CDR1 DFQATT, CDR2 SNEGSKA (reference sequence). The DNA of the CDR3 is TGCAGTGCTGGACAGGAGAGGACAGCAAAAAACATTCAGTACTTC. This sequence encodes CSAGQERTAKNIQYF.

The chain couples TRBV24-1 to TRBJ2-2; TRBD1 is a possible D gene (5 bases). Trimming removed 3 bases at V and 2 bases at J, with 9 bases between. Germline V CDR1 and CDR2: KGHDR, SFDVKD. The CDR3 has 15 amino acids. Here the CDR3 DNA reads TGTGCCACCAGTGATCCCGGACATAACACCGGGGAGCTGTTTTTT. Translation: CATSDPGHNTGELFF.

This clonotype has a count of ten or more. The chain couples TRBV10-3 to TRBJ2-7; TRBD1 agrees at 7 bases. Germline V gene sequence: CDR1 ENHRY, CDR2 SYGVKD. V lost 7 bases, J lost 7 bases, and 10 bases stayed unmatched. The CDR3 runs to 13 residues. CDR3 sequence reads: CAITPDRAREQYF. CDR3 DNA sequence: TGTGCCATCACTCCCGACAGGGCCCGAGAGCAGTACTTC.

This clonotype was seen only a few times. CDR3 sequence reads: CASSGCARGYEQYF. CDR3 bases: TGTGCCAGCAGCGGCTGTGCCAGGGGCTACGAGCAGTACTTC. The chain couples TRBV3-1 to TRBJ2-7; D perhaps matches TRBD1 (6 bases). The ends were cut back, 5 bases at V and 3 bases at J, with 14 bases in the middle. The CDR3 runs to 14 residues. Germline assignment: CDR1 LGHDT and CDR2 YNNKEL (reference sequence).

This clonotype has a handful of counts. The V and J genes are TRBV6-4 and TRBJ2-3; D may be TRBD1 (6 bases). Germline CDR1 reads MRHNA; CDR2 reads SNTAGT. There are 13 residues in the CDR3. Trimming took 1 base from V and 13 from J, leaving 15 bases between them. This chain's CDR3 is CASSDLEDREKYF. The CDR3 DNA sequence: TGTGCCAGCAGTGACTTAGAGGACAGAGAGAAGTATTTT.

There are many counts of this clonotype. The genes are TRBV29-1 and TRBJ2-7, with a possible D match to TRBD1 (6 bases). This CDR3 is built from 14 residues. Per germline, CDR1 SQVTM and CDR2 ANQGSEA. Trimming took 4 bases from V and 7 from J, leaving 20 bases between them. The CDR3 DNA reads TGCAGCGTTGCAATAGCTTTCAGGGGAGAGGAGCAGTACTTC. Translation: CSVAIAFRGEEQYF.

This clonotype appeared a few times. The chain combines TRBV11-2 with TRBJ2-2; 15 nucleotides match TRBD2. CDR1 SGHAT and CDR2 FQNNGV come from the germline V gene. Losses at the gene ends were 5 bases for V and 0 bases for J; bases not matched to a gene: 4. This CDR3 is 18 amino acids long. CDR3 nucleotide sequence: TGTGCCAGCAGCCGGGGACTAGCGGGAGGCGCGAACACCGGGGAGCTGTTTTTT. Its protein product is CASSRGLAGGANTGELFF.

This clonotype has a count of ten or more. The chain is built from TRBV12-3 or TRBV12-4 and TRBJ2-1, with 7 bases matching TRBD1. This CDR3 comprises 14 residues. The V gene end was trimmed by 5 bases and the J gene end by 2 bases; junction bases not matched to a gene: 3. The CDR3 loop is CASSATGTYNEQFF. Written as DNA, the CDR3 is TGTGCCAGCAGTGCGACAGGGACCTACAATGAGCAGTTCTTC.

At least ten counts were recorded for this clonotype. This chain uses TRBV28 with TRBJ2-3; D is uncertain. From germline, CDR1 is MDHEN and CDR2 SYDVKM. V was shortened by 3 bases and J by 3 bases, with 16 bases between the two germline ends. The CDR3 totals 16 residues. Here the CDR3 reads CASSFHSPPKTDTQYF. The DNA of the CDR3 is TGTGCCAGCAGTTTCCATTCGCCGCCAAAGACAGATACGCAGTATTTT.

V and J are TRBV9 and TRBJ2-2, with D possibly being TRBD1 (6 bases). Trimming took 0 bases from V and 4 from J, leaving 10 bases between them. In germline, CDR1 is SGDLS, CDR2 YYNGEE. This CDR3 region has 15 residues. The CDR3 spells CASSVAQGGTGELFF. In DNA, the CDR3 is TGTGCCAGCAGCGTAGCTCAAGGGGGCACCGGGGAGCTGTTTTTT. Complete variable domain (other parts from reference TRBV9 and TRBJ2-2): DSGVTQTPKHLITATGQRVTLRCSPRSGDLSVYWYQQSLDQGLQFLIQYYNGEERAKGNILERFSAQQFPDLHSELNLSSLELGDSALYFCASSVAQGGTGELFFGEGSRLTVL.

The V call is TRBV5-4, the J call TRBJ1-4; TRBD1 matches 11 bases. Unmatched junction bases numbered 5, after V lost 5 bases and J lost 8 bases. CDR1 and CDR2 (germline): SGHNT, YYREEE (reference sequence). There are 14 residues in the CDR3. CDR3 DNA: TGTGCCAGCAGGGCCGGGACAGGGGGAGAAAAACTGTTTTTT. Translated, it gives CASRAGTGGEKLFF.

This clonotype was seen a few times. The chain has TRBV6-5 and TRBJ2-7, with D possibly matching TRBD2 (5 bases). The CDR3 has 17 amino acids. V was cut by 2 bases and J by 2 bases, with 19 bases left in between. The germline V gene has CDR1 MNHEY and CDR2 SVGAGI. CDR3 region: CASSYPPPGKQAYEQYF. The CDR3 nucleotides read TGTGCCAGCAGTTACCCTCCGCCCGGGAAACAAGCCTACGAGCAGTACTTC.

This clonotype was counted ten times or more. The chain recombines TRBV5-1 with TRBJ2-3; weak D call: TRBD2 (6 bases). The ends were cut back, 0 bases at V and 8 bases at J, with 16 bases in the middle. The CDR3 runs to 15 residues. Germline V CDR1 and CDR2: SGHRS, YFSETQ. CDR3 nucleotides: TGCGCCAGCAGCTTGGGGGGCGCAGGGAGGAGTACGCAGTATTTT. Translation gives CASSLGGAGRSTQYF.

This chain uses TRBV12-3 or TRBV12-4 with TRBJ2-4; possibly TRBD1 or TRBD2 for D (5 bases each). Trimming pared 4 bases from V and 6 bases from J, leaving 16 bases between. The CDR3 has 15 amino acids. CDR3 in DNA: TGTGCCAGCAGTTCTAACCGGGACGTAAGAAACATTCAGTACTTC. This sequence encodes CASSSNRDVRNIQYF.

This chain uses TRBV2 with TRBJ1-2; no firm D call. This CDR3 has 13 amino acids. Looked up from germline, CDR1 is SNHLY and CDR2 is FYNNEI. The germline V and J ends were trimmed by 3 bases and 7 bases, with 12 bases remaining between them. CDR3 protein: CASSDRTLGGYTF. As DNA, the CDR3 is TGTGCCAGCAGTGACAGGACCCTCGGTGGCTACACCTTC. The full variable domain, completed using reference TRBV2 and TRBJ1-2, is EPEVTQTPSHQVTQMGQEVILRCVPISNHLYFYWYRQILGQKVEFLVSFYNNEISEKSEIFDDQFSVERPDGSNFTLKIRSTKLEDSAMYFCASSDRTLGGYTFGSGTRLTVV.

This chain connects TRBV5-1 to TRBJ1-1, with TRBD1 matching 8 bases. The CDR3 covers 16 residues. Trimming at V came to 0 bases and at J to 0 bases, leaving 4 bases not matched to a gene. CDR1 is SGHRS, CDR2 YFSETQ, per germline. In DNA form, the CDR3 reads TGCGCCAGCAGCTTGGTTGACAGGGGATTGAACACTGAAGCTTTCTTT. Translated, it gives CASSLVDRGLNTEAFF.